Described below is a single TCR beta chain sequence and its context. Its target is not known. V lost 4 bases, J lost 3 bases, and 11 bases lay in between. The germline CDR1 and CDR2 sequences are SGHDT and YYEEEE. The CDR3 runs to 13 residues. Documented time point: persistent/refractory GD, antithyroid drugs over 5 years with positive TRAb. Researchers made the TCR library from RNA that was extracted from PBMCs. This entry comes from a study of regulatory T cells in long-lasting Graves disease. Study-wide background: Patients with persistent Graves' disease had over 5 years of antithyroid drugs and persistent TSH receptor antibodies.

CDR3-region Arm-PCR and iRepertoire HTBI primers produced the TCR beta libraries. TCRdb processed the multiplex PCR reads anew with MiXCR; each CDR3 protein has one entry. This sample carries roughly 700,000 distinct CDR3 sequences, about 32% of them seen once, and the ten largest clones take 35% to 55%. Study-level findings and limits: Persistent disease showed a preference for TRBV28, TRBJ1-2 and TRBJ2-5.

The rearrangement joins TRBV5-6 to TRBJ2-7, with a possible D match to TRBD2 (6 bases). The source of this sequence is a female donor with Graves disease. The sample here was peripheral blood mononuclear cells (PBMCs), taken when the disease was refractory, from a patient treated with antithyroid drugs. CDR3 amino acids: CASSMTSRYEQYF. The CDR3 coding sequence is TGTGCCAGCAGCATGACTAGTCGCTACGAGCAGTACTTC.